This entry is about one T cell receptor beta chain. The CDR3 covers 16 residues. Per germline, CDR1 SGHRS and CDR2 YFSETQ. V lost 0 bases, J lost 6 bases, and 2 bases stayed unmatched. Source study methods: Reference gene primers were amplified, and this amplification served to estimate nucleated cell counts. The data were produced by immunoSEQ multiplex PCR, yet TCRdb's version contains in-frame clones alone and is incomplete. The DNA gave D and trimming, while V, J and clone size come from that table. The sample comprises 250,000 to 400,000 clones, 88% of which are singletons, and 1.5% to 2% rests with the top ten. The sample is drawn from a study of blood T cell repertoires in COVID-19. Overall study context: Samples of COVID-19 (acute and convalescent) were obtained from the United States, Italy and Spain. Nucleic acid was either cDNA or gDNA, and it came from T cells, B-cell-depleted T cells, or PBMCs.

Material for sequencing was peripheral blood. This rearrangement joins TRBV5-1 to TRBJ2-2; 13 nucleotides match TRBD2. The sequence came from a woman in her 30s with COVID-19, enrolled during active disease. The CDR3 bases are TGCGCCAGCAGCTTGGCCGGGACTAGCGGGGCCGGGGAGCTGTTTTTT. It codes for CASSLAGTSGAGELFF.